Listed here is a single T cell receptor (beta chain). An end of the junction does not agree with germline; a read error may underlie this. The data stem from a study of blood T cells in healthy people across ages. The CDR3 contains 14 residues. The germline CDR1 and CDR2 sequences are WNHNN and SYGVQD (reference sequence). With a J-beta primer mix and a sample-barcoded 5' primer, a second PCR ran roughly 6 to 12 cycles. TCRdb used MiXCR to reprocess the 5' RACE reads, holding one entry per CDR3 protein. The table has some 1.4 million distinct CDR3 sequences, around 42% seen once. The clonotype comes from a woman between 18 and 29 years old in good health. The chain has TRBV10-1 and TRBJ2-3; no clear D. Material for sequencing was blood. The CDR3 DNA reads TGCGCCAGCAGTGAGAGGCGCCGCACAGATGCGCAGTATTTT. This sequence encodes CASSERRRTDAQYF.